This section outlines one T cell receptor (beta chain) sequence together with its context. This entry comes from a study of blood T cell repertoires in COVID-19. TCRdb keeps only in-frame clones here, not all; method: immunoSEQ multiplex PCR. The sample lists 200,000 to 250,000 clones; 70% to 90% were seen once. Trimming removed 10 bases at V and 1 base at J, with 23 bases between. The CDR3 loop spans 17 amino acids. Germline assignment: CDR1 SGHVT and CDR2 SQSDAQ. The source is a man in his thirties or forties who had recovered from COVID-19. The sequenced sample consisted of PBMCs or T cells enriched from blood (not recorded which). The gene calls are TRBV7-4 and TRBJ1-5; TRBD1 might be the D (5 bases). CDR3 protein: CATRDGNGGGSNQPQHF. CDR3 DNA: TGTGCCACCCGCGACGGAAACGGGGGGGGGAGCAATCAGCCCCAGCATTTT.